This note documents a single TCR beta chain sequence. This CDR3 spans 18 amino acids. The germline gives CDR1 SGHRS, CDR2 YFSETQ. Between the trimmed V and J ends, which lost 3 bases and 5 bases, there was a span of 24 bases. PCR involved 60 Vbeta and 13 Jbeta primers. TCRdb keeps only in-frame clones here, not all; method: immunoSEQ multiplex PCR. The table lists 150,000 to 200,000 clones, around 78% of them singletons. The data belong to a study of cytomegalovirus exposure and HLA in healthy donors. The rearrangement uses TRBV5-1 and TRBJ2-1, with D maybe TRBD1 (6 bases). This clonotype was obtained from a woman aged 25 to 39 in good health and CMV-seropositive. Material: PBMCs. The CDR3 loop reads CASSSYIRGRRGNNEQFF. The CDR3, as DNA: TGCGCCAGCAGCTCGTACATCAGGGGCAGGCGAGGCAACAATGAGCAGTTCTTC.